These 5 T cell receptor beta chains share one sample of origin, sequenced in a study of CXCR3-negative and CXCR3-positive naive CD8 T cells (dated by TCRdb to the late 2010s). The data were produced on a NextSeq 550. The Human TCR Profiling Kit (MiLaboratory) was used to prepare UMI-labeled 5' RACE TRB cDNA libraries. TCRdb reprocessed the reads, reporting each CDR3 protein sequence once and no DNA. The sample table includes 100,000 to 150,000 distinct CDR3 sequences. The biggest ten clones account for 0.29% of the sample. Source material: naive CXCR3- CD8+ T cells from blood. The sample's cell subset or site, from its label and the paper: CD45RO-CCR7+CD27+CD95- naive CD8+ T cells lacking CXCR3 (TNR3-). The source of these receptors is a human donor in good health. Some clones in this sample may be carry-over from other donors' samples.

Here the CDR3 reads CASSPTGAYYSYEQYF. The chain employs TRBV28 and TRBJ2-7; no DNA is available, so the TRBD1 call from TCRdb remains unchecked. Germline values: CDR1 MDHEN, CDR2 SYDVKM. The CDR3 extends over 16 amino acids. The full variable domain, its missing parts supplied by reference TRBV28 and TRBJ2-7, is DVKVTQSSRYLVKRTGEKVFLECVQDMDHENMFWYRQDPGLGLRLIYFSYDVKMKEKGDIPEGYSVSREKKERFSLILESASTNQTSMYLCASSPTGAYYSYEQYFGPGTRLTVT.

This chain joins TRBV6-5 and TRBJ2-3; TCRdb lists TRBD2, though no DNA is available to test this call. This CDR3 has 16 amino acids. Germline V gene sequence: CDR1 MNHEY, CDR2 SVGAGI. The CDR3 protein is CASSYISKREPDTQYF.

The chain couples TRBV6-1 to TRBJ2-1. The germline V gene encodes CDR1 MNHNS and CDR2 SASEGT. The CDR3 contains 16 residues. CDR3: CASSLATGLRGSEQFF.

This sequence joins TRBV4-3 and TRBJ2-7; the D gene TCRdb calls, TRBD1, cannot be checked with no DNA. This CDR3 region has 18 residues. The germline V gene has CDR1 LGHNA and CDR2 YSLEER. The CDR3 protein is CASSQDFVRTGNFYEQYF.

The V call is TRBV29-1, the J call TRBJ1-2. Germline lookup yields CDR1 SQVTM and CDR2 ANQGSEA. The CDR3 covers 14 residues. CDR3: CSVADLPLFYGYTF.